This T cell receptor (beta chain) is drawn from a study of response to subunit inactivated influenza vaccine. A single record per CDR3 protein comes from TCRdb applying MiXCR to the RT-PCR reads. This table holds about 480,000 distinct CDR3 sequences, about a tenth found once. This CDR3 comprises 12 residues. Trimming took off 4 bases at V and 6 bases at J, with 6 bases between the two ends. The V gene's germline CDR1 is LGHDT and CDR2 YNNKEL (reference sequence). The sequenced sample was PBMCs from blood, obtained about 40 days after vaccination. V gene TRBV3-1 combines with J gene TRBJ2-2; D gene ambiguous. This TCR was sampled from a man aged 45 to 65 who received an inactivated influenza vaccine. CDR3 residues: CASSPPPGELFF. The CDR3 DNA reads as TGTGCCAGCAGCCCTCCTCCCGGGGAGCTGTTTTTT.